The 22 T cell receptor beta chains listed next were all sequenced from one sample in a study of neurological immune-mediated disorders. One entry per CDR3 protein results from TCRdb running MiXCR on the 5' RACE reads. The sample has 80,000 or so distinct CDR3 sequences; roughly 10% are singletons. What was sequenced was PBMCs. The receptor source for this set is a man aged 45 to 65 in good health.

In this sample, this clonotype turned up many times. The V call is TRBV7-2, the J call TRBJ2-1, with TRBD2 matching 12 bases. J was trimmed by 6 bases and V by 5 bases; bases with no gene match: 8. CDR3 size: 16 residues. The germline gives CDR1 SGHTA, CDR2 FQGNSA. The CDR3 DNA sequence: TGTGCCAGCAGCCGTATCGGACTAGCGGGGTTCAATGAGCAGTTCTTC. This sequence encodes CASSRIGLAGFNEQFF. Full variable domain (missing parts from reference TRBV7-2 and TRBJ2-1): GAGVSQSPSNKVTEKGKDVELRCDPISGHTALYWYRQSLGQGLEFLIYFQGNSAPDKSGLPSDRFSAERTGGSVSTLTIQRTQQEDSAVYLCASSRIGLAGFNEQFFGPGTRLTVL.

In its sample, this clonotype was seen many times. The J gene is TRBJ1-2, the V gene TRBV15; 11 bases match TRBD1. The CDR3 sequence is 18 residues long. CDR1 LNHNV and CDR2 YYDKDF come from the germline V gene (reference sequence). The J segment lost 3 bases and the V segment lost 5 bases, leaving 14 bases of the junction unmatched. The CDR3 sequence: CATSPGDGQGALDYGYTF. CDR3 nucleotide sequence: TGTGCCACCAGCCCCGGAGACGGACAGGGGGCGCTGGACTATGGCTACACCTTC.

This clonotype was counted ten times or more. CDR3 residues: CASSQRTGLLRDTQYF. DNA of the CDR3: TGTGCCAGCAGCCAACGCACGGGCCTCCTTCGAGATACGCAGTATTTT. The chain couples TRBV14 to TRBJ2-3; D is ambiguous. Trimming took off 2 bases at V and 5 bases at J, with 17 bases between the two ends. Germline V gene sequence: CDR1 SGHDN, CDR2 FVKESK. The CDR3 is made up of 16 amino acids.

This clonotype has ten or more counts. This rearrangement joins TRBV6-5 to TRBJ2-7, with 12 bases aligning to TRBD2. Germline CDR1 is MNHEY and CDR2 is SVGAGI. This CDR3 region has 15 residues. J was trimmed by 0 bases and V by 4 bases; bases with no gene match: 1. CDR3: CASSLLAGGSYEQYF. CDR3 nucleotide sequence: TGTGCCAGCAGTTTACTAGCGGGGGGCTCCTACGAGCAGTACTTC.

With respect to this clonotype: A much more abundant neighbour one base away suggests this may be a read error. The chain employs TRBV25-1 and TRBJ1-2; 11 positions agree with TRBD1. The CDR3 extends over 17 amino acids. The ends lost 2 bases at V and 8 bases at J; junction bases unmatched: 13. The germline CDR1 and CDR2 sequences are MGHDK and SYGVNS. This chain's CDR3 is CASSEMGPGQGARGYTF. The DNA of the CDR3 is TGTGCCAGCAGTGAAATGGGCCCTGGACAGGGGGCGAGGGGCTACACCTTC.

This clonotype was counted at least ten times. The rearrangement links TRBV12-3 or TRBV12-4 to TRBJ2-1, with 9 bases fitting TRBD2. Unmatched junction bases numbered 15, after V lost 3 bases and J lost 9 bases. The CDR3 length is 17 residues. The CDR3 reads CASSLWGLASGKGEQFF. The CDR3 DNA reads TGTGCCAGCAGTTTGTGGGGGTTGGCTAGCGGGAAGGGTGAGCAGTTCTTC.

This clonotype was counted at least ten times. The CDR3 region has the DNA TGCAGCTTTCAGAGGAGCTCCTACAATGAGCAGTTCTTC. Protein product: CSFQRSSYNEQFF. The V call is TRBV29-1, the J call TRBJ2-1; D is unresolved. The V end was cut by 8 bases, the J end by 0 bases, with 11 bases between. This CDR3 has 13 residues. Germline CDR1 SQVTM, CDR2 ANQGSEA.

This clonotype came up many times. The chain combines TRBV9 with TRBJ1-2; 8 bases map to TRBD1. This CDR3 contains 14 residues. V dropped 3 bases and J dropped 4; count of bases not matched to a gene: 5. The germline V gene encodes CDR1 SGDLS and CDR2 YYNGEE. The CDR3, as DNA: TGTGCCAGCAGCGCCCTGGACAGGGCCTATGGCTACACCTTC. Residues: CASSALDRAYGYTF.

This clonotype has at least ten counts. The V gene is TRBV7-3, the J gene TRBJ2-1; TRBD2 matches at 10 bases. V shed 5 bases and J 7 bases; nucleotides not matched to a gene: 11. This CDR3 comprises 16 residues. Germline-derived CDR1 and CDR2 are SGHTA and FQGTGA. The CDR3 bases are TGTGCCAGCAGCAAGGAGGTAGCGGGGGGCCGTAATGAGCAGTTCTTC. Protein: CASSKEVAGGRNEQFF.

This clonotype was recorded at least ten times. The rearrangement links TRBV5-5 to TRBJ2-7, with 7 bases matching TRBD1. The trim removed 2 bases at V and 3 bases at J, leaving 8 bases unmatched. CDR1 SGHKS and CDR2 YYEKEE come from the germline V gene (reference sequence). This CDR3 spans 15 amino acids. The CDR3 protein is CASSFHGTEIYEQYF. The CDR3 DNA reads as TGTGCCAGCAGCTTCCACGGGACAGAGATCTACGAGCAGTACTTC.

This clonotype was detected ten times or more. V usage is TRBV24-1 and J usage is TRBJ2-2; 11 positions match TRBD2. With V trimmed by 3 bases and J by 5 bases, 1 base remained unmatched. The CDR3 loop spans 15 amino acids. Germline loops: CDR1 KGHDR, CDR2 SFDVKD. This chain's CDR3 is CATSDTSGRTGELFF. The CDR3, as DNA: TGTGCCACCAGTGATACTAGCGGGAGAACCGGGGAGCTGTTTTTT.

This clonotype was counted many times. The DNA of the CDR3 is TGTGCCAGCAGCTTAGTGGAAGAGACCCAGTACTTC. Protein sequence: CASSLVEETQYF. The genes are TRBV11-2 and TRBJ2-5; D ambiguous. Germline V gene data show CDR1 as SGHAT and CDR2 as FQNNGV. The length of the CDR3 is 12 residues. Trimming shortened V by 1 base and J by 3 bases, and 3 bases separated the two germline ends.

This clonotype was found many times. J is TRBJ2-1 and V is TRBV7-9, with 8 bases that match TRBD2. Losses at the gene ends were 5 bases for V and 0 bases for J; bases not matched to a gene: 9. This CDR3 contains 17 residues. Germline V CDR1 and CDR2: SEHNR, FQNEAQ (reference sequence). The CDR3: CASSIASGRDSYNEQFF. CDR3 DNA sequence: TGTGCCAGCAGCATCGCCAGCGGGAGAGACTCCTACAATGAGCAGTTCTTC.

This clonotype was seen repeatedly, ten times or more. CDR3 sequence (DNA): TGCAGTGCCCACCTATTGGCGGTCTACGAGCAGTACTTC. This translates into CSAHLLAVYEQYF. V and J are TRBV20-1 and TRBJ2-7; D unclear. With 6 bases removed from V and 3 bases from J, the gap between germline ends came to 15 bases. Germline CDR1 is DFQATT and CDR2 is SNEGSKA (reference sequence). This CDR3 region has 13 residues.

There are many counts of this clonotype. CDR3 nucleotides: TGTGCCAGCAGCTTGGAGGGACAGGGTGATCAGCCCCAGCATTTT. Amino acid sequence: CASSLEGQGDQPQHF. The genes are TRBV5-5 and TRBJ1-5; 9 bases are shared with TRBD1. Germline CDR1 is SGHKS and CDR2 is YYEKEE (reference sequence). The CDR3 sequence is 15 residues long. The trim removed 0 bases at V and 5 bases at J, leaving 3 bases unmatched.

With regard to this clonotype: Just one base apart from a much larger clone, this may be a read error. V is TRBV25-1 and J is TRBJ1-1; D might be TRBD1 (6 bases). Germline CDR1 and CDR2: MGHDK and SYGVNS. The CDR3 is 13 amino acids. CDR3 DNA sequence: TGTGCCAGCAGCGAATGGGGACATGGGAAAGCTTTCTTT. Translation gives CASSEWGHGKAFF.

This clonotype was seen ten or more times. The chain combines TRBV4-2 with TRBJ2-7; no reliable D call. The CDR3 covers 12 residues. The V gene's germline CDR1 is LGHNA and CDR2 YNFKEQ. V lost 0 bases and J 9 bases, leaving 9 bases between the germline ends. In DNA, the CDR3 is TGTGCCAGCAGCCAAGAGCAGGCCCCGCAGTACTTC. Amino acid sequence: CASSQEQAPQYF.

This clonotype was counted many times. The rearrangement links TRBV4-1 to TRBJ2-7; 8 nucleotides match TRBD2. Losses at the gene ends were 1 base for V and 0 bases for J; bases not matched to a gene: 8. The CDR3 consists of 17 residues. In germline, CDR1 is MGHRA, CDR2 YSYEKL. CDR3 in amino acids: CASSQGRASGFSYEQYF. CDR3 sequence (DNA): TGCGCCAGCAGCCAAGGGAGGGCTAGCGGGTTCTCCTACGAGCAGTACTTC.

This clonotype showed up many times. This rearrangement joins TRBV7-3 to TRBJ2-4, with 8 bases fitting TRBD2. V gave up 5 bases and J gave up 1 base; unmatched junction bases: 7. Germline CDR1 and CDR2: SGHTA and FQGTGA. This CDR3 is built from 16 residues. The chain's CDR3 is CASSLHSGAAKNIQYF. CDR3 coding DNA: TGTGCCAGCAGCCTCCATAGCGGGGCTGCCAAAAACATTCAGTACTTC.

This clonotype has ten or more counts. The chain couples TRBV7-2 to TRBJ2-3; TRBD2 matches 9 bases. Germline CDR1 SGHTA, CDR2 FQGNSA. V was clipped by 3 bases and J by 0 bases; unmatched bases: 13. The CDR3 contains 19 residues. CDR3 DNA: TGTGCCAGCAGCTTTTCCTTGGGTCCTAGCGGGGCCAGCACAGATACGCAGTATTTT. It is translated as CASSFSLGPSGASTDTQYF.

This clonotype was detected many times. The chain is built from TRBV7-9 and TRBJ2-3; TRBD1 aligns across 7 bases. Germline loops: CDR1 SEHNR, CDR2 FQNEAQ (reference sequence). The CDR3 sequence is 15 residues long. V shed 6 bases and J 2 bases; nucleotides not matched to a gene: 8. CDR3 nucleotides: TGTGCCAGCAGTCTGGGGGACAGAGCCACAGATACGCAGTATTTT. This encodes CASSLGDRATDTQYF.

This clonotype showed up many times. CDR3 nucleotide sequence: TGTGCCAGCAGCCAAGATCTAAGGGACAGGGGCCCTAACAATGAGCAGTTCTTC. This sequence encodes CASSQDLRDRGPNNEQFF. The chain links TRBV4-2 to TRBJ2-1; 10 bases match TRBD1. The V gene end was trimmed by 0 bases and the J gene end by 5 bases; junction bases not matched to a gene: 10. Germline lookup yields CDR1 LGHNA and CDR2 YNFKEQ. This CDR3 is 18 amino acids long.